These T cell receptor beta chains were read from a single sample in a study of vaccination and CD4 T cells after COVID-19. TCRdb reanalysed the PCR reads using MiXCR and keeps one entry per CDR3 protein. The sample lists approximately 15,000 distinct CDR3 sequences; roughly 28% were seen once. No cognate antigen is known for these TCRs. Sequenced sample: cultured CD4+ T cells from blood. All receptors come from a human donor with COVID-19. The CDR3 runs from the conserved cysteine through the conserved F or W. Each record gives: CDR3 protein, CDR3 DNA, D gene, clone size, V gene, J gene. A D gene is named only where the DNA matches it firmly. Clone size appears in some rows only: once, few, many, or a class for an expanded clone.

CASNKRGGSGANVLTF,TGTGCCAGCAATAAGCGGGGGGGCTCTGGGGCCAACGTCCTGACTTTC,TRBD2,few,TRBV6-1,TRBJ2-6
CASSGDREETQYF,TGTGCCAGCAGCGGGGACAGGGAAGAGACCCAGTACTTC,TRBD1,-,TRBV11-2,TRBJ2-5
CASSLGPGDTQYF,TGTGCCAGCAGCTTGGGACCCGGCGATACGCAGTATTTT,-,-,TRBV7-2,TRBJ2-3
CASSEEWAGRGYTF,TGTGCCAGCAGTGAAGAATGGGCAGGGCGCGGCTACACCTTC,-,medium-sized,TRBV6-1,TRBJ1-2
CSASRESTYGYTF,TGCAGTGCTAGCAGGGAATCAACTTATGGCTACACCTTC,-,few,TRBV20-1,TRBJ1-2
CASSLLGQGGTEAFF,TGTGCCAGCAGCTTACTGGGACAGGGCGGAACTGAAGCTTTCTTT,TRBD1,-,TRBV7-9,TRBJ1-1
CATSRERLELDTQYF,TGTGCCACCAGCAGAGAACGGCTAGAGCTAGATACGCAGTATTTT,-,-,TRBV15,TRBJ2-3
CASSGRGEINSPLHF,TGTGCCAGCAGCGGCCGCGGGGAGATTAATTCACCCCTCCACTTT,-,-,TRBV5-4,TRBJ1-6
CVSTDGLLEVLNYGYTF,TGTGTCAGCACCGATGGGCTTTTAGAGGTCCTCAACTATGGCTACACCTTC,-,-,TRBV6-2/TRBV6-3,TRBJ1-2
CASSWGATVSTDTQYF,TGTGCCAGCAGCTGGGGGGCTACAGTGAGCACAGATACGCAGTATTTT,-,-,TRBV5-5,TRBJ2-3
CASSGQGLNTEAFF,TGCGCCAGCAGCGGACAGGGCCTCAACACTGAAGCTTTCTTT,TRBD1,few,TRBV10-2,TRBJ1-1
CASSFRDGPNEKLFF,TGTGCCAGCAGCTTCCGGGACGGCCCTAATGAAAAACTGTTTTTT,-,-,TRBV7-6,TRBJ1-4
CASSTGTGTGELFF,TGCGCCAGCAGCACCGGGACAGGCACCGGGGAGCTGTTTTTT,TRBD1,once,TRBV5-1,TRBJ2-2
CASSYGRTPANYGYTF,TGTGCCAGCAGTTACGGGAGGACCCCAGCTAACTATGGCTACACCTTC,-,-,TRBV6-2/TRBV6-3,TRBJ1-2